This TCR beta chain was identified during a study of technical replicates of blood from a few donors. The CDR3 has 12 amino acids. The V gene's germline CDR1 is LNHNV and CDR2 YYDKDF (reference sequence). Deletions cut 7 bases from V and 2 bases from J, with 8 bases between. Libraries were prepared by immunoSEQ multiplex PCR; TCRdb keeps only in-frame clonotypes and omits some of them. The sample gives roughly 79,000 clones, 90% to 95% of which show up once; 0.3% to 0.4% is in the top ten. The TCR was taken from a human donor in good health. Some clones in this sample may be carry-over from other donors' samples. The chain couples TRBV15 to TRBJ1-1; a weak D match, TRBD1 (5 bases). Material: T cells isolated from PBMCs. The CDR3 DNA sequence: TGTGCCACCACCCAGGGTAACACTGAAGCTTTCTTT. Its protein product is CATTQGNTEAFF.